This section outlines one T cell receptor (beta chain) sequence together with its context. These data are taken from a study of blood T cell repertoires in COVID-19. Per the authors' pipeline: Cell counts per sample came from amplifying reference gene primers. Using immunoSEQ multiplex PCR, the repertoire was profiled, and TCRdb retains in-frame clones only, with some absent. Clonal size and the V and J genes are those of that table, whereas D and trimming came from the DNA. The top ten hold under 6.5% of the sample, which has just under 350,000 clones, around 86% seen once. The CDR3 spans 15 residues. The ends lost 1 base at V and 5 bases at J; junction bases unmatched: 4. The germline V gene encodes CDR1 SSHAT and CDR2 FNYEAQ (reference sequence). Enrolled during active infection, Seattle patients were then followed longitudinally.

The sequencing sample was made of peripheral blood. The chain uses TRBV7-7 and TRBJ2-2; TRBD2 aligns across 7 bases. The TCR sequence derives from a woman in her fifties or sixties with COVID-19, enrolled during active disease. The CDR3 here is CASSLDSGGTGELFF. The CDR3 bases are TGTGCCAGCAGCTTAGATTCGGGGGGAACCGGGGAGCTGTTTTTT. The variable domain in full, completed from reference TRBV7-7 and TRBJ2-2, reads GAGVSQSPRYKVTKRGQDVTLRCDPISSHATLYWYQQALGQGPEFLTYFNYEAQPDKSGLPSDRFSAERPEGSISTLTIQRTEQRDSAMYRCASSLDSGGTGELFFGEGSRLTVL.